This T cell receptor (beta chain) emerged from a study of blood T cells in healthy people across ages. Combining a sample-barcoded 5' primer with a J-beta primer mix, a second PCR ran for about 7 to 11 cycles. TCRdb recomputed calls from the 5' RACE reads with MiXCR, one row per CDR3 protein. Here the sample spans roughly 1,500,000 distinct CDR3 sequences, approximately 42% being singletons. CDR3 length: 13 residues. Germline assignment: CDR1 DFQATT and CDR2 SNEGSKA (reference sequence). V was cut by 1 base and J by 2 bases, with 8 bases left in between. Sequencing was carried out using blood. The sequence came from a woman aged 18-29 years in good health. The rearrangement uses TRBV20-1 and TRBJ1-2; D unclear. The CDR3 spells CSARGRENYGYTF. CDR3 coding DNA: TGCAGTGCTAGAGGGCGGGAGAACTATGGCTACACCTTC.